This TCR beta chain was profiled in a study of T cell responses to AZD1222 COVID-19 vaccine (dated by TCRdb to about 2021). Study-wide context: AZD1222 recipients given second doses at about 4 weeks or at about 12 weeks were pooled, since spike-specific TCR depth and breadth were not found to differ between the two schedules. A total of 230 to 250 trial participants underwent TCR sequencing, of whom approximately 210 received two doses of AZD1222 and some 25 received two doses of the MenACWY control vaccine. Trial participants were enrolled into age subgroups of 18-55, 56-69 and 70-plus years, which contained about 150, 28 and 57 TCR-sequenced participants, respectively. Broad study findings and their caveats: Because no samples from the day 14 peak response were available, repertoires could be characterized only after the peak T cell response. Nearly half of unique spike-specific TCRs reportedly recognized epitopes outside regions mutated in the B.1.351 and B.1.1.7 variants. The 56-69-year group was small, and its depth increase did not reach significance, likely because of low power. After two AZD1222 doses, both the breadth and the depth of spike-specific TCRs were significantly higher than at day 0 and than in MenACWY recipients. Participants were mostly white British, with more females than males. The authors suggested clonal diversity may have been underestimated. Conclusions about previously exposed vaccinees are limited, since just five to seven AZD1222 recipients were seropositive for SARS-CoV-2 at baseline. The vaccine-associated CD4 TCRs covered the entire spike protein, and the dominant responses fell in regions 160-218 and 743-854.

The time point label corresponds to: baseline before first vaccination. The vaccinee samples were drawn from two UK trials, COV001 and COV002, one of which was a single-blind randomized controlled phase 2/3 trial testing AZD1222 (ChAdOx1 nCoV-19) in healthy adults. For TCRbeta chain sequencing, PBMC samples from trial participants were taken at day 0 and at day 28 after the second dose. The CDR3, cysteine through phenylalanine, is 15 amino acids long. The only DNA kept is the CDR3, 45 bases in frame from the first base. CDR1 is given as SGHTA and CDR2 as FQGNSA, both from the germline V gene. V and J are trimmed by 4 bases and 2 bases, and the gene matches miss 7 bases of the junction. The CDR3 regions of human TCRbeta chains were subjected to immunosequencing. The authors' pipeline ran thus. Repertoire TCRs were checked for matches against a reference library of SARS-CoV-2-specific TCRs that had been generated using the MIRA antigen-specificity platform. Breadth was defined as the fraction of unique TCRs that were SARS-CoV-2-associated, and depth was defined as the fraction of total T cells that were SARS-CoV-2-associated. Using the MIRA data, each spike-specific TCR was mapped to the spike region that the TCR reacts to and placed in a CD4 or CD8 class. Log10-transformed breadth and depth values were compared by one-way ANOVA with Sidak's multiple comparisons tests. Drawn from immuneACCESS, this table holds only the in-frame rearrangements with V and J called that TCRdb kept. Clones are partly lost; checked studies trace under half to an unresolved V gene and leave the rest unexplained. That table is the source of V, J and clone size, and D and trimming were worked out from the DNA. The sample table holds roughly 78,000 clones, of which over 80% were seen once. 2.9% of the sample rests with the top ten.

Comment on this clone: It has no known antigen specificity. No quality values exist for individual bases; no much larger clone is one base distant.

The sequencing used peripheral blood, collected on day 0 of AZD1222 vaccination. The sequence joins TRBV7-2 to TRBJ2-5, with 7 junctional bases fitting TRBD2. This sequence was found in an adult in good health. The CDR3 has the sequence CASSSQRGGQETQYF. The DNA is as follows: TGTGCCAGCAGCTCCCAACGCGGGGGTCAAGAGACCCAGTACTTC. Joined to the reference TRBV7-2 and TRBJ2-5 proteins, this CDR3 gives the full variable domain: GAGVSQSPSNKVTEKGKDVELRCDPISGHTALYWYRQSLGQGLEFLIYFQGNSAPDKSGLPSDRFSAERTGGSVSTLTIQRTQQEDSAVYLCASSSQRGGQETQYFGPGTRLLVL.